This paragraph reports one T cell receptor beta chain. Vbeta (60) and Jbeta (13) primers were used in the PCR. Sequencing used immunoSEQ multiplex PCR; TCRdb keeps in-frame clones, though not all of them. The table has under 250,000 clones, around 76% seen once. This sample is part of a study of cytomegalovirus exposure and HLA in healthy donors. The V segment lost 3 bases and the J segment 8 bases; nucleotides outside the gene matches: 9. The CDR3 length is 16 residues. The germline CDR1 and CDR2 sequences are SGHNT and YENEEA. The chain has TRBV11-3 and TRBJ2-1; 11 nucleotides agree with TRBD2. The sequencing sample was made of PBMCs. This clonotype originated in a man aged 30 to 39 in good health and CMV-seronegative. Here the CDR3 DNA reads TGTGCCAGCAGCTTTGGGACTAGCGGTCAAGGACATGAGCAGTTCTTC. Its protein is CASSFGTSGQGHEQFF.